The next 2 T cell receptor beta chains were all read from a single sample in a study of cytomegalovirus exposure and HLA in healthy donors. Only in-frame clones appear in the TCRdb table, and some are missing; sequencing was by immunoSEQ multiplex PCR. Among around 250,000 clones listed, around 91% were seen once. What was sequenced was PBMCs. Receptors originate from a woman aged 18-29 years in good health and CMV-seronegative.

The CDR3 region is CASKGQSPRPEPQHF. For the CDR3, the DNA is TGTGCCAGCAAGGGGCAGTCCCCCAGGCCGGAGCCCCAGCATTTT. The V call is TRBV6-1, the J call TRBJ1-5, with D possibly matching TRBD1 (5 bases). The germline V gene has CDR1 MNHNS and CDR2 SASEGT. This CDR3 spans 15 amino acids. V was shortened by 7 bases and J by 8 bases, with 21 bases between the two germline ends.

The chain combines TRBV5-6 with TRBJ1-2, with TRBD1 matching 8 bases. The V gene's germline CDR1 is SGHDT and CDR2 YYEEEE. The CDR3 spans 15 residues. The V segment lost 4 bases and the J segment 4 bases; nucleotides outside the gene matches: 9. The CDR3 sequence is CASSPTPQGAYGYTF. The CDR3 bases are TGTGCCAGCAGCCCGACCCCGCAGGGGGCCTATGGCTACACCTTC.